The rows below give T cell receptor beta chains drawn from one sample of a study of T cells in Graves' hyperthyroidism and ophthalmopathy. Each CDR3 protein is one row after TCRdb ran MiXCR on the multiplex PCR reads. Of around 400,000 distinct CDR3 sequences in the sample, 15% to 19% were seen once. Sequenced sample: blood. Receptors were obtained from a woman under 30 with Graves' hyperthyroidism that later progressed to Graves' ophthalmopathy. Both conserved end residues are part of each CDR3. Each record gives: CDR3 protein, CDR3 DNA, clone size, J gene, V gene, D gene. A D gene is named only where the DNA matches it firmly. The size field is filled for only some rows; it gives once, few, many or a size class.

CDR3: CSARARVSGYEQYF
DNA: TGCAGTGCTAGAGCCAGGGTTTCTGGGTACGAGCAGTACTTC
size: many
J: TRBJ2-7
V: TRBV20-1
D: -

CDR3: CASSGLQGLEEAFF
DNA: TGTGCCAGCAGTGGGTTACAGGGCCTCGAAGAAGCTTTCTTT
size: many
J: TRBJ1-1
V: TRBV28
D: -

CDR3: CASSHTRNRDNEQFF
DNA: TGTGCCAGCAGCCACACCCGAAACAGGGACAATGAGCAGTTCTTC
size: many
J: TRBJ2-1
V: TRBV7-9
D: -

CDR3: CSVESGGQGGERGNEQFF
DNA: TGCAGCGTTGAAAGTGGTGGCCAGGGCGGAGAGCGGGGCAATGAGCAGTTCTTC
size: many
J: TRBJ2-1
V: TRBV29-1
D: TRBD2

CDR3: CASSPTVAGASYEQYF
DNA: TGTGCCAGCAGTCCCACGGTAGCGGGAGCGTCCTACGAGCAGTACTTC
size: many
J: TRBJ2-7
V: TRBV28
D: TRBD2

CDR3: CASSAGDLYEQYF
DNA: TGTGCCAGTAGTGCAGGGGATTTATACGAGCAGTACTTC
size: few
J: TRBJ2-7
V: TRBV19
D: -

CDR3: CASSPTGLGLTGELFF
DNA: TGTGCCAGCAGCCCCACAGGACTGGGCCTTACCGGGGAGCTGTTTTTT
size: few
J: TRBJ2-2
V: TRBV14
D: -

CDR3: CASSVTSGREYEQYF
DNA: TGTGCCAGCAGCGTAACTAGCGGGAGGGAGTACGAGCAGTACTTC
size: -
J: TRBJ2-7
V: TRBV7-9
D: TRBD2

CDR3: CASIKGQVYYEQYF
DNA: TGTGCCAGCATTAAGGGACAGGTTTACTACGAGCAGTACTTC
size: many
J: TRBJ2-7
V: TRBV28
D: TRBD1

CDR3: CASSQTDLREKLFF
DNA: TGTGCCAGCAGTCAGACAGACCTAAGGGAAAAACTGTTTTTT
size: many
J: TRBJ1-4
V: TRBV12-3/TRBV12-4
D: -

CDR3: CASSPLGTPFTGELFF
DNA: TGTGCCAGCTCACCACTCGGGACTCCTTTCACCGGGGAGCTGTTTTTT
size: -
J: TRBJ2-2
V: TRBV18
D: -

CDR3: CASSSPPGREGRLDNEQFF
DNA: TGTGCCAGCAGTTCTCCCCCAGGGCGGGAGGGCCGGTTGGACAATGAGCAGTTCTTC
size: few
J: TRBJ2-1
V: TRBV6-2/TRBV6-3
D: TRBD2

CDR3: CASSQAANEQFF
DNA: TGCGCCAGCAGCCAAGCCGCCAATGAGCAGTTCTTC
size: few
J: TRBJ2-1
V: TRBV4-1
D: -

CDR3: CSAAGFNYGYTF
DNA: TGCAGCGCTGCAGGATTTAACTATGGCTACACCTTC
size: -
J: TRBJ1-2
V: TRBV29-1
D: -

CDR3: CASREAGVDEQFF
DNA: TGTGCCAGCAGGGAAGCGGGAGTTGATGAGCAGTTCTTC
size: many
J: TRBJ2-1
V: TRBV28
D: TRBD2

CDR3: CASSSSPGRSYEQFF
DNA: TGTGCCAGCAGCTCTTCACCGGGACGGTCCTATGAGCAGTTCTTC
size: few
J: TRBJ2-1
V: TRBV13
D: -

CDR3: CASSVPGPSYNEQFF
DNA: TGTGCCAGCAGTGTCCCCGGACCGTCCTACAATGAGCAGTTCTTC
size: many
J: TRBJ2-1
V: TRBV28
D: -

CDR3: CSARNVAGASGEQFF
DNA: TGCAGTGCTAGAAATGTAGCGGGAGCCTCAGGTGAGCAGTTCTTC
size: -
J: TRBJ2-1
V: TRBV20-1
D: TRBD2

CDR3: CASSEGGQGSYEQYF
DNA: TGTGCCAGCAGCGAGGGGGGACAGGGGTCCTACGAGCAGTACTTC
size: many
J: TRBJ2-7
V: TRBV7-2
D: TRBD1

CDR3: CASRMTSGRVGYEQFF
DNA: TGTGCCAGCAGAATGACTAGCGGGAGGGTAGGGTACGAGCAGTTCTTC
size: few
J: TRBJ2-1
V: TRBV6-1
D: TRBD2

CDR3: CASSLARRPSTDTQYF
DNA: TGTGCCAGCAGCTTGGCCAGGAGACCTAGCACAGATACGCAGTATTTT
size: few
J: TRBJ2-3
V: TRBV5-8
D: -

CDR3: CASSLVRAGTGLGEQFF
DNA: TGTGCCAGCAGCTTAGTTAGAGCCGGGACAGGGCTTGGGGAGCAGTTCTTC
size: many
J: TRBJ2-1
V: TRBV11-2
D: TRBD1

CDR3: CATSDGAQPQHF
DNA: TGTGCCACCAGTGACGGAGCTCAGCCCCAGCATTTT
size: many
J: TRBJ1-5
V: TRBV24-1
D: -

CDR3: CASSLFRGDQPQHF
DNA: TGTGCCAGCAGTTTATTCCGGGGTGATCAGCCCCAGCATTTT
size: few
J: TRBJ1-5
V: TRBV27
D: -

CDR3: CASSPQGSPYEQYF
DNA: TGTGCCAGCAGCCCGCAGGGAAGTCCCTACGAGCAGTACTTC
size: many
J: TRBJ2-7
V: TRBV11-2
D: -

CDR3: CASSTGTSPWDEQYF
DNA: TGTGCCAGCAGCACGGGGACATCCCCTTGGGACGAGCAGTACTTC
size: many
J: TRBJ2-7
V: TRBV7-8
D: -

CDR3: CASSRRAGIGTGELFF
DNA: TGCGCCAGCAGCAGGAGGGCAGGGATAGGAACCGGGGAGCTGTTTTTT
size: -
J: TRBJ2-2
V: TRBV5-1
D: -

CDR3: CASSVRARFAQDNEQFF
DNA: TGTGCCAGCAGTGTCCGAGCCAGGTTTGCCCAGGACAATGAGCAGTTCTTC
size: many
J: TRBJ2-1
V: TRBV28
D: -

CDR3: CASSSGTSEDTQYF
DNA: TGCGCCAGCAGCTCCGGGACCTCGGAGGATACGCAGTATTTT
size: few
J: TRBJ2-3
V: TRBV5-1
D: -

CDR3: CSAPTGGNSNQPQHF
DNA: TGCAGTGCTCCGACAGGGGGAAATAGCAATCAGCCCCAGCATTTT
size: -
J: TRBJ1-5
V: TRBV20-1
D: TRBD1

CDR3: CASSRQGPYGYTF
DNA: TGTGCCAGCAGTCGACAGGGTCCCTATGGCTACACCTTC
size: -
J: TRBJ1-2
V: TRBV27
D: TRBD1

CDR3: CASSLGPGQTQYF
DNA: TGTGCCAGCAGCTTAGGGCCGGGACAGACCCAGTACTTC
size: -
J: TRBJ2-5
V: TRBV13
D: -

CDR3: CSVDTRTPYGYTF
DNA: TGCAGCGTTGATACGCGGACTCCCTATGGCTACACCTTC
size: few
J: TRBJ1-2
V: TRBV29-1
D: -

CDR3: CASSAADRGEQYF
DNA: TGTGCCAGCAGTGCGGCGGACAGGGGCGAGCAGTACTTC
size: many
J: TRBJ2-7
V: TRBV28
D: TRBD1

CDR3: CATKKGNTEAFF
DNA: TGCGCCACCAAGAAGGGGAACACTGAAGCTTTCTTT
size: -
J: TRBJ1-1
V: TRBV5-1
D: -

CDR3: CASSRQGIHYEQYF
DNA: TGTGCCAGCAGTCGACAGGGAATCCACTACGAGCAGTACTTC
size: few
J: TRBJ2-7
V: TRBV6-1
D: TRBD1

CDR3: CASSARGGTGELFF
DNA: TGTGCCAGCAGCGCCCGCGGGGGCACCGGGGAGCTGTTTTTT
size: -
J: TRBJ2-2
V: TRBV9
D: TRBD2

CDR3: CASSLSLRDRGTFEQYF
DNA: TGTGCCAGCAGCTTAAGTCTCCGAGACAGGGGAACCTTCGAGCAGTACTTC
size: few
J: TRBJ2-7
V: TRBV7-9
D: TRBD1

CDR3: CASSLHKSYEQYF
DNA: TGTGCCAGCAGCTTACACAAGTCCTACGAGCAGTACTTC
size: few
J: TRBJ2-7
V: TRBV7-2
D: -

CDR3: CASSMGQIYNEQFF
DNA: TGCGCCAGCAGCATGGGACAGATCTACAATGAGCAGTTCTTC
size: many
J: TRBJ2-1
V: TRBV5-1
D: TRBD1

CDR3: CASSHSTLNTEAFF
DNA: TGCGCCAGCAGCCACTCGACTCTGAACACTGAAGCTTTCTTT
size: many
J: TRBJ1-1
V: TRBV4-1
D: -

CDR3: CATSREQTDTQYF
DNA: TGTGCCACCAGCAGAGAACAGACAGATACGCAGTATTTT
size: -
J: TRBJ2-3
V: TRBV15
D: -

CDR3: CASSLGQTEAFF
DNA: TGTGCCAGCAGTTTAGGGCAGACTGAAGCTTTCTTT
size: many
J: TRBJ1-1
V: TRBV12-3/TRBV12-4
D: -

CDR3: CAIMNTRAGEGRTEAFF
DNA: TGTGCCATCATGAACACCCGGGCTGGGGAAGGGCGCACTGAAGCTTTCTTT
size: many
J: TRBJ1-1
V: TRBV10-3
D: -

CDR3: CASSYGGTGGFRNQPQHF
DNA: TGTGCCAGCAGTTACGGGGGGACAGGGGGCTTCAGGAATCAGCCCCAGCATTTT
size: -
J: TRBJ1-5
V: TRBV6-2/TRBV6-3
D: TRBD1

CDR3: CSAPPVQGWNTEAFF
DNA: TGCAGTGCTCCCCCCGTACAGGGTTGGAACACTGAAGCTTTCTTT
size: many
J: TRBJ1-1
V: TRBV20-1
D: -

CDR3: CASSLRSAANEKLFF
DNA: TGTGCCAGCAGTTTAAGGTCGGCAGCTAATGAAAAACTGTTTTTT
size: many
J: TRBJ1-4
V: TRBV12-3/TRBV12-4
D: -

CDR3: CSARNTHPGGGYEQFF
DNA: TGCAGTGCCCGAAATACACACCCGGGGGGTGGGTATGAGCAGTTCTTC
size: -
J: TRBJ2-1
V: TRBV20-1
D: TRBD2